The TCR beta chain described here comes from a study of response to subunit inactivated influenza vaccine. Study conclusions and caveats: T cells newly recruited by each seasonal influenza vaccination are few, the authors suggested.

In the case of this clonotype: Antigen: not known.

CDR3 length: 13 residues. Germline loops: CDR1 SGHDN, CDR2 FVKESK. Trimming shortened V by 1 base and J by 11 bases, and 13 bases separated the two germline ends. TCRdb recomputed calls from the RT-PCR reads with MiXCR, one row per CDR3 protein. The repertoire has more than 600,000 distinct CDR3 sequences, less than 20% of them found once; the top ten carry under 13%. This receptor was taken from a man aged 45-60 years who received an inactivated influenza vaccine. The specimen was PBMCs from blood, collected less than 6 days after vaccination. The chain joins TRBV14 to TRBJ2-3, with D possibly being TRBD1 or TRBD2 (5 bases each). The CDR3 here is CASSQVGGHRQYF. CDR3 bases: TGTGCCAGCAGCCAAGTTGGAGGACATAGGCAGTATTTT.